This T cell receptor (beta chain) is from a study of T-cell memory formation after mild COVID-19. The wider study: Each donor largely had its own TCR clusters. Regarding the study as a whole: Confirmation of SARS-CoV-2 specificity was lacking for second-wave clones peaking day 37. Some SARS-CoV-2-responding clones were already detected in memory before infection.

This clonotype was seen only a few times. Its antigen is not identified. MiXCR was run by TCRdb on the 5' RACE reads, yielding one entry per CDR3 protein. The data hold about 560,000 distinct CDR3 sequences, with 17% observed a single time. The V gene end was trimmed by 0 bases and the J gene end by 5 bases; junction bases not matched to a gene: 4. Germline assignment: CDR1 SGDLS and CDR2 YYNGEE. The length of the CDR3 is 15 residues. This receptor was taken from an adult woman who had mild COVID-19 (a few samples of this study predate the infection). Cell type and time point are not known. The rearrangement joins TRBV9 to TRBJ2-3; 9 nucleotides line up with TRBD1. The specimen was PBMCs or a T cell subset sorted from them (not recorded which). The CDR3 DNA reads TGTGCCAGCAGCGTAGGGGACAGGGAGATAGATACGCAGTATTTT. Its protein is CASSVGDREIDTQYF.